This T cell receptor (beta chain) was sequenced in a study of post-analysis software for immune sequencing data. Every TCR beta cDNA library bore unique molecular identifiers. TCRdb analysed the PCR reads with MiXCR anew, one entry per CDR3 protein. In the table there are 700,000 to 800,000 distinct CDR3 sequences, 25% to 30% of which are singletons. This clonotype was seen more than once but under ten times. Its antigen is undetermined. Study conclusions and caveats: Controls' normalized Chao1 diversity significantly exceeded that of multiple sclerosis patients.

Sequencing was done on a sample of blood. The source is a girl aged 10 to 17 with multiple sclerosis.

The CDR3 loop reads CAVGLYGYTF. The CDR3 DNA reads as TGTGCGGTTGGTCTCTATGGCTACACCTTC. The rearrangement links TRBV28 to TRBJ1-2; no clear D. CDR1 and CDR2 (germline): MDHEN, SYDVKM. The CDR3 length is 10 residues.